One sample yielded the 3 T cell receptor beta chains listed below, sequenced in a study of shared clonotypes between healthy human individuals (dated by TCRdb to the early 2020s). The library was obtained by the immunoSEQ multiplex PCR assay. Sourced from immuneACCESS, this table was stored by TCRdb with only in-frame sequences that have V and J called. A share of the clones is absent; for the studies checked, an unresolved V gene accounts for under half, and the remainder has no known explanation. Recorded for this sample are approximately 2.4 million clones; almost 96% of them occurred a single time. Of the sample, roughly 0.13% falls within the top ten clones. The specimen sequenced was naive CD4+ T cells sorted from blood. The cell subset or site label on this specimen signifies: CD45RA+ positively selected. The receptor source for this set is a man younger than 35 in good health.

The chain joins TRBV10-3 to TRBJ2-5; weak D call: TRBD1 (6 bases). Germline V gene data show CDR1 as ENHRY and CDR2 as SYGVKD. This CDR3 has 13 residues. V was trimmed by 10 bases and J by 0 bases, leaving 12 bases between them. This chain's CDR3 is CATTRGYQETQYF. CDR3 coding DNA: TGTGCCACGACGAGGGGGTACCAAGAGACCCAGTACTTC.

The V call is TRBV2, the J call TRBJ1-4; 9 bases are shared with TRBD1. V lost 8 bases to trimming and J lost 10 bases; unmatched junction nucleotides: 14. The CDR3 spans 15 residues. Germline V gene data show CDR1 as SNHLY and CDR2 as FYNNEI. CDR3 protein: CASRFETGGSGKLFF. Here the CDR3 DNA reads TGTGCCAGCCGTTTCGAGACAGGGGGTTCCGGAAAACTGTTTTTT.

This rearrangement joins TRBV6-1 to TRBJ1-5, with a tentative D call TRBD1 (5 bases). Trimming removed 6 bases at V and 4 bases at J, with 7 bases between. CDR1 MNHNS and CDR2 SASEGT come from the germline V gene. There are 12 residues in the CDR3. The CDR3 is CASRGPNQPQHF. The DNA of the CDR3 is TGTGCCAGCAGGGGACCTAATCAGCCCCAGCATTTT.